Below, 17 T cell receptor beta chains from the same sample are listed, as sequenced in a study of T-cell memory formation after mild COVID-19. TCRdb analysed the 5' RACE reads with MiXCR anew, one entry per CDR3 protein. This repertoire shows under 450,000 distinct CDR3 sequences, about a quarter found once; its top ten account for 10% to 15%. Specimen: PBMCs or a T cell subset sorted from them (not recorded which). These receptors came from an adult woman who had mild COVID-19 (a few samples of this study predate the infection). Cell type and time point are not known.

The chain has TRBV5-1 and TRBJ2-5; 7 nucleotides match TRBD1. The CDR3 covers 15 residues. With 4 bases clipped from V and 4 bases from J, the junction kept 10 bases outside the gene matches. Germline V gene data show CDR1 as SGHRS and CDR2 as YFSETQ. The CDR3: CASSTQMDRRETQYF. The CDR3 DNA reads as TGCGCCAGCAGCACTCAGATGGACAGGAGAGAGACCCAGTACTTC.

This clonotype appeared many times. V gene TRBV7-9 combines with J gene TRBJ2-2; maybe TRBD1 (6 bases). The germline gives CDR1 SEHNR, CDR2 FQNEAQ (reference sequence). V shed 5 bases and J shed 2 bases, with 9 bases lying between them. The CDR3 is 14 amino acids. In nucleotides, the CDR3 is TGTGCCAGCAGCGAGACAGGAAACACCGGGGAGCTGTTTTTT. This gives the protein CASSETGNTGELFF.

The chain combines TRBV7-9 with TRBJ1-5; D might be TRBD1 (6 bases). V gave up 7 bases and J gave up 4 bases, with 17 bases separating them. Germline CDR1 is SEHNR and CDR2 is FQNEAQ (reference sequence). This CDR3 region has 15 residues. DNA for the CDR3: TGTGCCAGCACCGGGACATCACCGGGGAATCAGCCCCAGCATTTT. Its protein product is CASTGTSPGNQPQHF.

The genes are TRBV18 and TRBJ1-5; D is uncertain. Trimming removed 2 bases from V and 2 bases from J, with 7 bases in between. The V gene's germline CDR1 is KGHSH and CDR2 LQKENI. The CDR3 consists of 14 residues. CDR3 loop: CASSPGEGNQPQHF. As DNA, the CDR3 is TGTGCCAGCTCACCAGGGGAAGGCAATCAGCCCCAGCATTTT.

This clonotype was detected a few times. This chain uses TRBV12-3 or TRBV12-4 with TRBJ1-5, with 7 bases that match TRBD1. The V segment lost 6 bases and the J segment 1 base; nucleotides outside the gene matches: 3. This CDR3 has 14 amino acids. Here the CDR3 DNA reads TGTGCCAGCAGAGTGACAGGGAGCAATCAGCCCCAGCATTTT. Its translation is CASRVTGSNQPQHF.

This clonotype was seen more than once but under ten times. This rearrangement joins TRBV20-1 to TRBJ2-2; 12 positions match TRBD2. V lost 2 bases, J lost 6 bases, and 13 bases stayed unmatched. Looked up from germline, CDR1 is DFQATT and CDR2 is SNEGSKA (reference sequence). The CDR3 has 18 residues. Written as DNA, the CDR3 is TGCAGTGCTAGATCAATGTGGGCTAGCGGGGGGGCCCCCGGGGAGCTGTTTTTT. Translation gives CSARSMWASGGAPGELFF.

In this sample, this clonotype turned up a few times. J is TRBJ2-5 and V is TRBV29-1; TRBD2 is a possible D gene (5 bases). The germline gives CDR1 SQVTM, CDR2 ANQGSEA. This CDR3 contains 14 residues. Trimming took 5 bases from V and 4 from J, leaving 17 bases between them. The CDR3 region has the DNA TGCAGCGTTCCCGATCTAGGCGGAGGAGAGACCCAGTACTTC. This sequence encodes CSVPDLGGGETQYF.

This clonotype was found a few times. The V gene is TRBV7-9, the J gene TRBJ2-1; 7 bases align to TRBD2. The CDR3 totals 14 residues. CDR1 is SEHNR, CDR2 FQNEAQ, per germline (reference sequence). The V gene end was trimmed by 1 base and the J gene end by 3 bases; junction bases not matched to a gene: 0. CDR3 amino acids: CASSLGEGYNEQFF. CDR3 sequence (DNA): TGTGCCAGCAGCTTAGGGGAGGGCTACAATGAGCAGTTCTTC.

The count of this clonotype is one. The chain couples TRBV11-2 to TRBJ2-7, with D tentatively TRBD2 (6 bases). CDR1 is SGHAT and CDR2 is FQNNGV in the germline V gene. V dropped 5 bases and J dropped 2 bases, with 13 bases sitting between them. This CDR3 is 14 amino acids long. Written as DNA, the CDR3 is TGTGCCAGCAGCCACCCCGCGGGACCCTACGAGCAGTACTTC. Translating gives CASSHPAGPYEQYF.

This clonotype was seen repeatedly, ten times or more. The CDR3 loop is CASSRYNEQFF. CDR3 nucleotide sequence: TGTGCCAGCAGCCGATACAATGAGCAGTTCTTC. This rearrangement joins TRBV7-9 to TRBJ2-1; D unclear. V was clipped by 5 bases and J by 4 bases, with 3 bases between them. Germline V gene sequence: CDR1 SEHNR, CDR2 FQNEAQ (reference sequence). This CDR3 has 11 amino acids.

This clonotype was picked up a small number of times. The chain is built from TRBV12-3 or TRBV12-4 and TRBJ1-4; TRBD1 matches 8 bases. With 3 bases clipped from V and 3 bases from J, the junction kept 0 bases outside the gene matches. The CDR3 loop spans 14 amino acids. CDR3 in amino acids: CASSLGQANEKLFF. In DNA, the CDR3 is TGTGCCAGCAGTTTGGGACAGGCTAATGAAAAACTGTTTTTT.

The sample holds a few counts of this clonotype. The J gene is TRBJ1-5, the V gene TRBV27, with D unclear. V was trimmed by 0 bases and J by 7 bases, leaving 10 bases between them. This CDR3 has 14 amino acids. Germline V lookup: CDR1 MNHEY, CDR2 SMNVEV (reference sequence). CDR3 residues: CASSLSWVGQPQHF. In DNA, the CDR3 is TGTGCCAGCAGTTTATCCTGGGTGGGGCAGCCCCAGCATTTT.

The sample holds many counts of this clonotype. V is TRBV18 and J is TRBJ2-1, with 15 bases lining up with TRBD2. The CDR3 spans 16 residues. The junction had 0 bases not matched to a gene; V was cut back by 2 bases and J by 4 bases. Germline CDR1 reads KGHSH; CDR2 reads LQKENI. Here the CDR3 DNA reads TGTGCCAGCTCACCAGGACTAGCGGGGGGGTACAATGAGCAGTTCTTC. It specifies CASSPGLAGGYNEQFF.

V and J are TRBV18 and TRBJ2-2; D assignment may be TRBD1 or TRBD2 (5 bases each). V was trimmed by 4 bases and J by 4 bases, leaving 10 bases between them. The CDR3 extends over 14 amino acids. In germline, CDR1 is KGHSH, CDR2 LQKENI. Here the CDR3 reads CASSLRDGTGELFF. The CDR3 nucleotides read TGTGCCAGCTCACTCCGGGACGGCACCGGGGAGCTGTTTTTT.

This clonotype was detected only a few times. The CDR3 here is CASSFGLFGASTDTQYF. The DNA of the CDR3 is TGTGCCAGCAGCTTTGGCCTTTTTGGGGCTAGCACAGATACGCAGTATTTT. The chain recombines TRBV7-8 with TRBJ2-3; weak D call: TRBD1 (5 bases). V was shortened by 3 bases and J by 0 bases, with 16 bases between the two germline ends. In germline, CDR1 is SGHVS, CDR2 FQNEAQ. The CDR3 is 17 residues long.

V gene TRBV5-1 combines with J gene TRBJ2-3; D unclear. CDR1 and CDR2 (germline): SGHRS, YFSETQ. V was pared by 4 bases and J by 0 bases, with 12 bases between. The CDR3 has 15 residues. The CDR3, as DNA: TGCGCCAGCAGCGTCTTGGGAACTAGCACAGATACGCAGTATTTT. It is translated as CASSVLGTSTDTQYF.

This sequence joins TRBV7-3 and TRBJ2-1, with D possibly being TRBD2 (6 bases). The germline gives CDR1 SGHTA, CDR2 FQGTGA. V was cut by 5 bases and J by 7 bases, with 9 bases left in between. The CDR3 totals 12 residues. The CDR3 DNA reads TGTGCCAGCAGCCGTCGGGGGAATGAGCAGTTCTTC. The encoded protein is CASSRRGNEQFF.